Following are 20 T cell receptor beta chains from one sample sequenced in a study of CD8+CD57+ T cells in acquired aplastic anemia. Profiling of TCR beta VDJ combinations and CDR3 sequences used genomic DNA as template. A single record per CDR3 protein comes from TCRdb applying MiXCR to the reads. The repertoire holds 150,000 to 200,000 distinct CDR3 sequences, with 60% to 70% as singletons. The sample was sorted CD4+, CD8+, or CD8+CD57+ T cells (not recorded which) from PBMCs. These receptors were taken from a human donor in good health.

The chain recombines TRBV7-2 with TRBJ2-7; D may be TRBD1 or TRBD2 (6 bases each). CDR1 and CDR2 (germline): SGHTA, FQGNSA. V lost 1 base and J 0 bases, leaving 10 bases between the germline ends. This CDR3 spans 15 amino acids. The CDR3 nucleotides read TGTGCCAGCAGCTTAGAGGGGGGCCCCTCCTACGAGCAGTACTTC. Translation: CASSLEGGPSYEQYF.

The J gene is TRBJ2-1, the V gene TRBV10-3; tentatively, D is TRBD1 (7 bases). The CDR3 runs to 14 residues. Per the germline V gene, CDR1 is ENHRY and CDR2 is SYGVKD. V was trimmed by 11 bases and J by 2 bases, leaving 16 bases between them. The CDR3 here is CALQGGTAYNEQFF. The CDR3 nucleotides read TGTGCCCTCCAAGGCGGGACAGCCTACAATGAGCAGTTCTTC.

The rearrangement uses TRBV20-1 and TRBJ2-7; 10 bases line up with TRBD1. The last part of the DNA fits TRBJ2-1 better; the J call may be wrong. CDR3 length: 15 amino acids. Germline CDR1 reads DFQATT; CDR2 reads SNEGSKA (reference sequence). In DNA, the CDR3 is TGCAGTGCTTCTGCGACAGGGGGCTTTCGCAATGAGCAGTTCTTC. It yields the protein CSASATGGFRNEQFF.

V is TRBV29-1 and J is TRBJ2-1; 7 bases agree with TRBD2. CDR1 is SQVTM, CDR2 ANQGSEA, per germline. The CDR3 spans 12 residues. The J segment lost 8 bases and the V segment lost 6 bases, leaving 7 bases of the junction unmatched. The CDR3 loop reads CSVRLAGDEQFF. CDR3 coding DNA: TGCAGCGTAAGACTAGCCGGCGATGAGCAGTTCTTC.

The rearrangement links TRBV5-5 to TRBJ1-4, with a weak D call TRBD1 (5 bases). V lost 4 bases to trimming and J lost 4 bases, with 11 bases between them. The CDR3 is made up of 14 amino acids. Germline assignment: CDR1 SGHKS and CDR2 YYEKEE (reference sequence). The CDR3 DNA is TGTGCCAGCAGCCTGTGGGGGGGTAATGAAAAACTGTTTTTT. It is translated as CASSLWGGNEKLFF.

The CDR3 nucleotides are TGTGCCAGCAGCTTACAACAGCCCCAGCATTTT. It yields the protein CASSLQQPQHF. V usage is TRBV7-9 and J usage is TRBJ1-5; no clear D gene. The CDR3 sequence is 11 residues long. Germline V gives CDR1 SEHNR, CDR2 FQNEAQ (reference sequence). With 2 bases removed from V and 7 bases from J, the gap between germline ends came to 3 bases.

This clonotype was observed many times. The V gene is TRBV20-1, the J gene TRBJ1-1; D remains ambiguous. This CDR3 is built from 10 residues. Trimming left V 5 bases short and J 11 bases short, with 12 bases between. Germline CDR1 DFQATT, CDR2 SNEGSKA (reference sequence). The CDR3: CSAPGGEAFF. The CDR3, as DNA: TGCAGTGCTCCCGGCGGTGAGGCTTTCTTT.

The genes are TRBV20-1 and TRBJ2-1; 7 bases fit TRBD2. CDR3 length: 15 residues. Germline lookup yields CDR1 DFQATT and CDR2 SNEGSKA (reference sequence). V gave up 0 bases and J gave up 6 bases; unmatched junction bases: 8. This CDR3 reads CSARDPGRERNEQFF. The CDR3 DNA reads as TGCAGTGCTAGAGATCCAGGGAGGGAACGCAATGAGCAGTTCTTC.

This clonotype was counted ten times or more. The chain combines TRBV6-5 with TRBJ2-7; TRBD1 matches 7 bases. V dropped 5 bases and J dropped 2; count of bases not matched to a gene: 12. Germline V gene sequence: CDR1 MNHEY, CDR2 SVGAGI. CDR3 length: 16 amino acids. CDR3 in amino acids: CASSTTFGQVTYEQYF. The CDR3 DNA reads TGTGCCAGCAGTACGACCTTTGGACAGGTCACCTACGAGCAGTACTTC.

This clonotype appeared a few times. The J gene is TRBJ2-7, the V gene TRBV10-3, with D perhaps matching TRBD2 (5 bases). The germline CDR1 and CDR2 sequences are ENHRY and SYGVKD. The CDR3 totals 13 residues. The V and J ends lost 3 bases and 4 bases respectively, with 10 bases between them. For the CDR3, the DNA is TGTGCCATCAGTGAACGGGGTCCATACGAGCAGTACTTC. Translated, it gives CAISERGPYEQYF.

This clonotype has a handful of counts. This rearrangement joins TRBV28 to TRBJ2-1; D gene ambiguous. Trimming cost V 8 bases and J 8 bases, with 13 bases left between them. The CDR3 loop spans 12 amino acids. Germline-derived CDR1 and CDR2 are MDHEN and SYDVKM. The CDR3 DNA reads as TGTGCCAGCGGGCCTCGGCTAGATGAGCAGTTCTTC. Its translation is CASGPRLDEQFF.

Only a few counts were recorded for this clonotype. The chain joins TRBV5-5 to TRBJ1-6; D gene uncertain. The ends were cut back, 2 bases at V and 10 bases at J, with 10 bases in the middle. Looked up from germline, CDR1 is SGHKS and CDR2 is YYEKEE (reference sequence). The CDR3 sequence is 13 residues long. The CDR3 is CASSLGIGSPLHF. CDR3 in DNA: TGTGCCAGCAGCTTAGGTATCGGATCACCCCTCCACTTT.

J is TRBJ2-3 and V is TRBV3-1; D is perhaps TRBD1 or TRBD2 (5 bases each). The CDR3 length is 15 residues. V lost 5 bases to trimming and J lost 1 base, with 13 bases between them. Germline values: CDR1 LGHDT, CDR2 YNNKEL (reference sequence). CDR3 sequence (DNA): TGTGCCAGCAGCGGGGGTGAGGCTCGCACAGATACGCAGTATTTT. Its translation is CASSGGEARTDTQYF.

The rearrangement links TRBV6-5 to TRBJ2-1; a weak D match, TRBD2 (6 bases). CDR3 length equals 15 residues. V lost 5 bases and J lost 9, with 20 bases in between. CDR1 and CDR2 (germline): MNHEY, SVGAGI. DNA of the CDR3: TGTGCCAGCAGTGAGTATGACGGGAGTGGGGGTGAGCAGTTCTTC. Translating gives CASSEYDGSGGEQFF.

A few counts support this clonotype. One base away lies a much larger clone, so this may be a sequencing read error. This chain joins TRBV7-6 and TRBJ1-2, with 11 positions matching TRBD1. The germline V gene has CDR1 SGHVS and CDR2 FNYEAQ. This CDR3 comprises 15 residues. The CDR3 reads CACSLGTGGTYGYTF. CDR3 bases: TGTGCCTGCAGCTTGGGGACAGGGGGTACCTATGGCTACACCTTC.

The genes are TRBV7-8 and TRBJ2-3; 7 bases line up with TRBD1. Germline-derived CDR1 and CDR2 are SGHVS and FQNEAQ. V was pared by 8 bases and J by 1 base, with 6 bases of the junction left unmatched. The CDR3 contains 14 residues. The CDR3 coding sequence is TGTGCCAGCGTACGAGGACAGGGCACAGATACGCAGTATTTT. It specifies CASVRGQGTDTQYF.

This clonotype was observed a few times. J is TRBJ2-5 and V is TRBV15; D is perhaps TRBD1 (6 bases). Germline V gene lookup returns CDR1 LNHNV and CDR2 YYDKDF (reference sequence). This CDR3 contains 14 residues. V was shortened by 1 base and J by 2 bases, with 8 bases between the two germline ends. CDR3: CATSRGGQQETQYF. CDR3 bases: TGTGCCACCAGCAGAGGAGGACAGCAAGAGACCCAGTACTTC.

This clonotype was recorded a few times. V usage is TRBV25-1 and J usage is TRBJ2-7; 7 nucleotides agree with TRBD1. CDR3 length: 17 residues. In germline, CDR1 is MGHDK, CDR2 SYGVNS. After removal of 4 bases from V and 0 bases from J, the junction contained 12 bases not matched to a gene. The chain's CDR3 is CASSVSLGQSYSYEQYF. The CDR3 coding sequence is TGTGCCAGCAGTGTATCCCTGGGACAGTCGTACTCCTACGAGCAGTACTTC.

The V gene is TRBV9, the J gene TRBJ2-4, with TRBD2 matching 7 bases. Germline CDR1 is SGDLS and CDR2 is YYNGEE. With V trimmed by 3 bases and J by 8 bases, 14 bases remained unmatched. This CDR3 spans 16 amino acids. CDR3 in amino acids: CASSGSNTGGGDIQYF. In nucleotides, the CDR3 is TGTGCCAGCAGCGGATCGAACACGGGGGGAGGGGACATTCAGTACTTC.

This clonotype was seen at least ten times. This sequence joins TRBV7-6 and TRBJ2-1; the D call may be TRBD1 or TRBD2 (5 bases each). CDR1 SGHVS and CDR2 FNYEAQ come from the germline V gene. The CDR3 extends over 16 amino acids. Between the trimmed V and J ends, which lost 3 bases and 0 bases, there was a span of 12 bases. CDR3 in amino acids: CASSLVVGVSYNEQFF. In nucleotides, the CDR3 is TGTGCCAGCAGCTTGGTGGTGGGGGTCTCCTACAATGAGCAGTTCTTC.